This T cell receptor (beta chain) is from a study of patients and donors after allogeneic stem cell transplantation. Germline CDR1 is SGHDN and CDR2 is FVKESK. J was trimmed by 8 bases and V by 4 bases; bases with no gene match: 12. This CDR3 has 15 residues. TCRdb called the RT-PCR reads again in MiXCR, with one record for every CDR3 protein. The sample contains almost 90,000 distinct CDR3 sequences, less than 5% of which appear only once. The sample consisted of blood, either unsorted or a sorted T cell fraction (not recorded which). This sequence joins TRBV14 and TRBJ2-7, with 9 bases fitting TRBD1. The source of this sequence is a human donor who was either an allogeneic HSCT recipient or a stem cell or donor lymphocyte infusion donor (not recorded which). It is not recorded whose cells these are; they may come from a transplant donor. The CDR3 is CASSLEGQGRAQQYF. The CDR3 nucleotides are TGTGCCAGCAGCCTCGAGGGACAGGGAAGGGCTCAGCAGTACTTC.